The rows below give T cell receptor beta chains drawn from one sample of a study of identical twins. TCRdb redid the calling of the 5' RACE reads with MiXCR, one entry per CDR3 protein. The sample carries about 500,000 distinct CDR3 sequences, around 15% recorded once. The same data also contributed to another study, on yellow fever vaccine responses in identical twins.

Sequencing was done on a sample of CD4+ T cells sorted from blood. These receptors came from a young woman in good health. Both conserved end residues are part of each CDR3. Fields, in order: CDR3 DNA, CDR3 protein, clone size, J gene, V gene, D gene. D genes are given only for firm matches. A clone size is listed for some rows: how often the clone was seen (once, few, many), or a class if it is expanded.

DNA: TGTGCCAGCAGCTTAGCGGATCTTGGGGGAGGAGTGAATGAGCAGTTCTTC
CDR3: CASSLADLGGGVNEQFF
size: NA
J: TRBJ2-1
V: TRBV7-2
D: NA

DNA: TGCGCCAGCAGCCACCCCACTCGCGATACGCAGTATTTT
CDR3: CASSHPTRDTQYF
size: few
J: TRBJ2-3
V: TRBV5-1
D: NA

DNA: TGCAGTGCTCCCCCATCCTCGGGCGGGACCCAGTACTTC
CDR3: CSAPPSSGGTQYF
size: NA
J: TRBJ2-5
V: TRBV20-1
D: NA

DNA: TGCAGTGCTAGACCGCCCGGGACAGGGGACTACGAGCAGTACTTC
CDR3: CSARPPGTGDYEQYF
size: many
J: TRBJ2-7
V: TRBV20-1
D: TRBD1

DNA: TGTGCCAGCAGCTTAGCCCCTCTGGCCTACAATGAGCAGTTCTTC
CDR3: CASSLAPLAYNEQFF
size: NA
J: TRBJ2-1
V: TRBV7-2
D: NA

DNA: TGCGCCAGCAGCCCCTCACTAGCGGGGGGGCAAAACATTCAGTACTTC
CDR3: CASSPSLAGGQNIQYF
size: NA
J: TRBJ2-4
V: TRBV5-1
D: TRBD2

DNA: TGCGCCAGCAGCTTTTCAGCGGGGGGGTTGGAGACCCAGTACTTC
CDR3: CASSFSAGGLETQYF
size: NA
J: TRBJ2-5
V: TRBV5-1
D: TRBD2

DNA: TGTGCCAGCAGCCCCCGGGCCGGGGAGCTGTTTTTT
CDR3: CASSPRAGELFF
size: many
J: TRBJ2-2
V: TRBV12-3/TRBV12-4
D: NA

DNA: TGTGCCAGCAGCTGGGGGCCCCGGGATGAGCAGTTCTTC
CDR3: CASSWGPRDEQFF
size: few
J: TRBJ2-1
V: TRBV7-9
D: NA

DNA: TGCAGCGTTGAGTTGGGGACAGGGTGGAATGAGCAGTTCTTC
CDR3: CSVELGTGWNEQFF
size: few
J: TRBJ2-1
V: TRBV29-1
D: TRBD1

DNA: TGTGCCAGCAGTGTTACCGGGACAGGGGGCGGCTTAGATACGCAGTATTTT
CDR3: CASSVTGTGGGLDTQYF
size: NA
J: TRBJ2-3
V: TRBV6-1
D: TRBD1

DNA: TGTGCCACCGCTAGCGGGAACTACATTGAGCAGTTCTTC
CDR3: CATASGNYIEQFF
size: once
J: TRBJ2-1
V: TRBV24-1
D: TRBD2

DNA: TGCAGCGCCAAACAGGCGTACGAGCAGTACTTC
CDR3: CSAKQAYEQYF
size: few
J: TRBJ2-7
V: TRBV29-1
D: NA

DNA: TGTGCCAGCTCACCAGGGAGAGACCGTGAGCAGTTCTTC
CDR3: CASSPGRDREQFF
size: few
J: TRBJ2-1
V: TRBV18
D: NA

DNA: TGTGCCAGCAGTCGACAGCCTAGCACAGATACGCAGTATTTT
CDR3: CASSRQPSTDTQYF
size: few
J: TRBJ2-3
V: TRBV2
D: NA

DNA: TGTGCCAGCAGTGAAGCGGGGGGGGGCACAGATACGCAGTATTTT
CDR3: CASSEAGGGTDTQYF
size: NA
J: TRBJ2-3
V: TRBV25-1
D: TRBD2

DNA: TGCGCCAGCAGTGGGACTAGCGGGAGGCCTTACCAAGAGACCCAGTACTTC
CDR3: CASSGTSGRPYQETQYF
size: few
J: TRBJ2-5
V: TRBV5-1
D: TRBD2

DNA: TGTGCCAGCAGCTTAGCTGTAGTGGGCTCCTACGAGCAGTACTTC
CDR3: CASSLAVVGSYEQYF
size: NA
J: TRBJ2-7
V: TRBV7-2
D: NA

DNA: TGTGCCAGCAGCCCCGGGAGCAGTAGCTCCTACAATGAGCAGTTCTTC
CDR3: CASSPGSSSSYNEQFF
size: few
J: TRBJ2-1
V: TRBV27
D: NA

DNA: TGTGCCAGCAGCCAGACGGAGCGGGGGGGGTACGAGCAGTACTTC
CDR3: CASSQTERGGYEQYF
size: NA
J: TRBJ2-7
V: TRBV14
D: TRBD2

DNA: TGCGCCAGCAGCTCCGGGACAGGAGTTTTGGACTATGGCTACACCTTC
CDR3: CASSSGTGVLDYGYTF
size: many
J: TRBJ1-2
V: TRBV5-1
D: TRBD1

DNA: TGCAGCGTTGAAAGGGGGGAAAACATTCAGTACTTC
CDR3: CSVERGENIQYF
size: few
J: TRBJ2-4
V: TRBV29-1
D: NA

DNA: TGCAGTGCTAGGGGCACAGTCTACGAGCAGTACTTC
CDR3: CSARGTVYEQYF
size: few
J: TRBJ2-7
V: TRBV20-1
D: NA

DNA: TGTGCCAGCACCGAATTACGAGGGTATATTCAGTACTTC
CDR3: CASTELRGYIQYF
size: NA
J: TRBJ2-4
V: TRBV6-2/TRBV6-3
D: NA

DNA: TGCGCCAGCAGCCCGTGGACAGCTAGCACAGATACGCAGTATTTT
CDR3: CASSPWTASTDTQYF
size: few
J: TRBJ2-3
V: TRBV5-1
D: NA

DNA: TGTGCCAGCAGCTCTACCAGGGGGTGGGGCACTGAAGCTTTCTTT
CDR3: CASSSTRGWGTEAFF
size: few
J: TRBJ1-1
V: TRBV11-2
D: TRBD1

DNA: TGCGCCAGCAGCCAAGAGAGCTCCTACAATGAGCAGTTCTTC
CDR3: CASSQESSYNEQFF
size: NA
J: TRBJ2-1
V: TRBV4-3
D: NA

DNA: TGTGCCAGCAGCTTCAGGACTAGCGGGATTACTAGCACAGATACGCAGTATTTT
CDR3: CASSFRTSGITSTDTQYF
size: NA
J: TRBJ2-3
V: TRBV5-5
D: TRBD2

DNA: TGCGCCAGCAGCCAAGAGGACAGAGGGGGTGAGCAGTTCTTC
CDR3: CASSQEDRGGEQFF
size: few
J: TRBJ2-1
V: TRBV4-3
D: NA

DNA: TGTGCCAGCCGAACTAAAACAGATACGCAGTATTTT
CDR3: CASRTKTDTQYF
size: many
J: TRBJ2-3
V: TRBV3-1
D: NA

DNA: TGCGCCAGCAGCTTGGATGGACAGGGGGTCTATGAGCAGTTCTTC
CDR3: CASSLDGQGVYEQFF
size: NA
J: TRBJ2-1
V: TRBV5-1
D: TRBD1

DNA: TGTGCCAGCACCAAACAAGCGGGAGCCTACGAGCAGTACTTC
CDR3: CASTKQAGAYEQYF
size: few
J: TRBJ2-7
V: TRBV6-2/TRBV6-3
D: TRBD2

DNA: TGTGCCAGCAGTCCCACGGGAAGACAGGCTGAAGCTTTCTTT
CDR3: CASSPTGRQAEAFF
size: few
J: TRBJ1-1
V: TRBV6-1
D: NA

DNA: TGTGCCAGCAGCCAATATATAGCGACTAGCGGGAGTGGAGATACGCAGTATTTT
CDR3: CASSQYIATSGSGDTQYF
size: NA
J: TRBJ2-3
V: TRBV4-2
D: TRBD2

DNA: TGTGCCAGCAGCGTATCGACTAGCGGGACAATATACGAGCAGTACTTC
CDR3: CASSVSTSGTIYEQYF
size: few
J: TRBJ2-7
V: TRBV9
D: TRBD2

DNA: TGTGCCAGCAGTGACCGAGGGGGGAATGAGCAGTTCTTC
CDR3: CASSDRGGNEQFF
size: few
J: TRBJ2-1
V: TRBV6-6
D: NA

DNA: TGTGCCAGCAGCCCGCGGGCTAGCGGGATCAACAATGAGCAGTTCTTC
CDR3: CASSPRASGINNEQFF
size: few
J: TRBJ2-1
V: TRBV7-2
D: TRBD2

DNA: TGCAGTGCTAGATTGGGACTAGCGGGATCCTCCTACAATGAGCAGTTCTTC
CDR3: CSARLGLAGSSYNEQFF
size: few
J: TRBJ2-1
V: TRBV20-1
D: TRBD2

DNA: TGTGCCAGCTCACCCAGCCAGGGTGATCCGTATGAGCAGTTCTTC
CDR3: CASSPSQGDPYEQFF
size: NA
J: TRBJ2-1
V: TRBV18
D: NA

DNA: TGTGCCAGCAGTATGGACTACCCCCAAAAGCAGTTCTTC
CDR3: CASSMDYPQKQFF
size: NA
J: TRBJ2-1
V: TRBV28
D: NA

DNA: TGTGCCAGCAGTACGGGGACAGACTACGAGCAGTACTTC
CDR3: CASSTGTDYEQYF
size: NA
J: TRBJ2-7
V: TRBV12-3/TRBV12-4
D: TRBD1